This T cell receptor beta chain came from a study of vaccination effects on CD4 cells after COVID-19. A note on this clone: Its specificity is unknown.

Expansion with viral peptide pools was applied to antigen-specific CD4+ T cells by the ViraFEST assay prior to sequencing. With approximately ten days of culture completed, CD4+ T cells were isolated. Sometime from March through December 2020, the person acquired a SARS-CoV-2 infection that PCR confirmed. Clones were sequenced by immunoSEQ multiplex PCR, and TCRdb holds only the in-frame ones, with some missing. The sample records about 20,000 clones, approximately 73% being singletons. Sequenced here: CD4+ T cells from PBMCs cultured with a peptide pool, sampled before COVID-19 vaccination. This clonotype originated in a human donor who had a prior SARS-CoV-2 infection.

The CDR3 DNA sequence: TGTGCCACCGGGTTTGATCCCTGGACTGAAGCTTTCTTT. As protein: CATGFDPWTEAFF. The chain joins TRBV15 to TRBJ1-1; D gene unclear. The V and J ends lost 8 bases and 5 bases respectively, with 15 bases between them. The CDR3 has 13 amino acids. Germline V gene sequence: CDR1 LNHNV, CDR2 YYDKDF (reference sequence). Filled out from reference TRBV15 and TRBJ1-1, the complete variable domain reads DAMVIQNPRYQVTQFGKPVTLSCSQTLNHNVMYWYQQKSSQAPKLLFHYYDKDFNNEADTPDNFQSRRPNTSFCFLDIRSPGLGDTAMYLCATGFDPWTEAFFGQGTRLTVV.